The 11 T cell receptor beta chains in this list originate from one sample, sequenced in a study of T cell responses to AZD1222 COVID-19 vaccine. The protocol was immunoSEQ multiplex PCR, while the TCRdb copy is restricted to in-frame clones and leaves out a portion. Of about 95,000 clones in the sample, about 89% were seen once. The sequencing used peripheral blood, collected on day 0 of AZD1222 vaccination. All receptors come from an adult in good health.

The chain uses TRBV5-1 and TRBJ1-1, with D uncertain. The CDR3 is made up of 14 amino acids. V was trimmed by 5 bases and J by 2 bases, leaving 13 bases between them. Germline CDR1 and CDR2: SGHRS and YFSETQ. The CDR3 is CASRTTTSNTEAFF. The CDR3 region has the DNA TGCGCCAGCAGGACAACGACAAGCAACACTGAAGCTTTCTTT.

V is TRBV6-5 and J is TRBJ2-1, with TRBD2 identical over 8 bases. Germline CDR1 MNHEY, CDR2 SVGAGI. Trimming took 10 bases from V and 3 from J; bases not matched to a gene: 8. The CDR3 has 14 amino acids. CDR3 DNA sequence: TGTGCCACCCGAAGCGGGGGCCTCTACAATGAGCAGTTCTTC. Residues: CATRSGGLYNEQFF.

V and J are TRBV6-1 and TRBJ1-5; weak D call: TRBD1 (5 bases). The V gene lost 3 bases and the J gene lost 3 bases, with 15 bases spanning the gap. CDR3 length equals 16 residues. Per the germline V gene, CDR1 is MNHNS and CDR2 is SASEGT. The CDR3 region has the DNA TGTGCCAGCAGTGACCCATCAGGGTCCTTCAATCAGCCCCAGCATTTT. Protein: CASSDPSGSFNQPQHF.

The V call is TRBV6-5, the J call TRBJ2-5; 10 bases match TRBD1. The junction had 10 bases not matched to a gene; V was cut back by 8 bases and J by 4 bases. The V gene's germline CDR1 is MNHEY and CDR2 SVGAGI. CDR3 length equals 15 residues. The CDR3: CASLPWTGGSETQYF. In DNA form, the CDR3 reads TGTGCCAGCCTACCTTGGACAGGGGGTTCAGAGACCCAGTACTTC.

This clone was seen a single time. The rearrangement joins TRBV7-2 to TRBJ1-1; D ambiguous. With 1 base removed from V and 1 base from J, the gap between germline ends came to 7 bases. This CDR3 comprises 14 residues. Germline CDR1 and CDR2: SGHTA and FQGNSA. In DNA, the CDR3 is TGTGCCAGCAGCTTAGGTAAGCGGAACACTGAAGCTTTCTTT. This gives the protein CASSLGKRNTEAFF.

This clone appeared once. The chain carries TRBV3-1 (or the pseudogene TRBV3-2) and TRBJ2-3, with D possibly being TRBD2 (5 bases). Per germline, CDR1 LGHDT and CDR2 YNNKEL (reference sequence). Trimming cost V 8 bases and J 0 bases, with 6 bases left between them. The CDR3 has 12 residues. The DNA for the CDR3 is TGTGCCAGCGAGGGAAGCACAGATACGCAGTATTTT. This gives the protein CASEGSTDTQYF.

CDR3 sequence reads: CASSEDGVSYNEQFF. DNA for the CDR3: TGTGCCAGCAGCGAGGACGGGGTCTCCTACAATGAGCAGTTCTTC. The gene calls are TRBV5-5 and TRBJ2-1; tentative D call: TRBD2 (5 bases). Trimming left V 4 bases short and J 0 bases short, with 11 bases between. CDR1 and CDR2 from the germline V gene are SGHKS and YYEKEE (reference sequence). This CDR3 has 15 amino acids.

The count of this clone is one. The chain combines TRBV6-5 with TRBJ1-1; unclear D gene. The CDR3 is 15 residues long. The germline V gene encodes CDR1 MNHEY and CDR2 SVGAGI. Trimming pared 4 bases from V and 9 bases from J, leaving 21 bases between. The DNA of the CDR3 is TGTGCCAGCAGTTTCCCAACACTCGACGGCCCACAAGCTTTCTTT. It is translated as CASSFPTLDGPQAFF.

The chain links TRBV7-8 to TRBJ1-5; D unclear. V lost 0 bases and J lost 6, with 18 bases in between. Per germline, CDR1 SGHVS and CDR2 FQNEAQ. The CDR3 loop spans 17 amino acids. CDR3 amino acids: CASSLAGGLGTSQPQHF. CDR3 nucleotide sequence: TGTGCCAGCAGCTTAGCCGGCGGGTTGGGAACAAGTCAGCCCCAGCATTTT.

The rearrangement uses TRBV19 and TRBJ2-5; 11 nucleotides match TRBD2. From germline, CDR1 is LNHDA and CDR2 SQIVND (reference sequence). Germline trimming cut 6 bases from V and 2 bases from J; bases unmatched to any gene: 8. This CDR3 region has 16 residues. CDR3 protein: CASRPTSGGVQETQYF. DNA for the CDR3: TGTGCCAGTAGACCAACTAGCGGGGGAGTTCAAGAGACCCAGTACTTC. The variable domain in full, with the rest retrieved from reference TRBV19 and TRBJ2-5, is DGGITQSPKYLFRKEGQNVTLSCEQNLNHDAMYWYRQDPGQGLRLIYYSQIVNDFQKGDIAEGYSVSREKKESFPLTVTSAQKNPTAFYLCASRPTSGGVQETQYFGPGTRLLVL.

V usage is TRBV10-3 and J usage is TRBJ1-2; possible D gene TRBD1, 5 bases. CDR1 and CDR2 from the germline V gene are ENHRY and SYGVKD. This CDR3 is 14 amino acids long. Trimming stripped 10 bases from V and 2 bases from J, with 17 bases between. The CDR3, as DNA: TGTGCCACAGGCCCGTCAGCAGGGAACTATGGCTACACCTTC. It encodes CATGPSAGNYGYTF.